The 8 T cell receptor beta chains given below trace back to one sample, sequenced in a study of blood T cell repertoires in COVID-19. Profiled with immunoSEQ multiplex PCR; TCRdb holds only in-frame clones, not every one. This table has 370,000 or so clones, around 87% appearing once. Sequenced material: PBMCs or T cells enriched from blood (not recorded which). The receptor set was obtained from a man aged 25-45 years who had recovered from COVID-19.

The chain recombines TRBV27 with TRBJ2-5; the match to TRBD1 covers 7 bases. The germline CDR1 and CDR2 sequences are MNHEY and SMNVEV (reference sequence). The CDR3 runs 17 residues. The junction had 14 bases not matched to a gene; V was cut back by 2 bases and J by 5 bases. DNA of the CDR3: TGTGCCAGCAGTTTAACCGCCAACAGGGGACAGCGGGAGACCCAGTACTTC. As protein: CASSLTANRGQRETQYF.

The V and J genes are TRBV6-5 and TRBJ2-5; perhaps TRBD2 as D (5 bases). Trimming removed 10 bases at V and 2 bases at J, with 17 bases between. The germline V gene has CDR1 MNHEY and CDR2 SVGAGI. This CDR3 comprises 14 residues. The CDR3 bases are TGTGCCACCATGTTCAGGAGGCTTCAAGAGACCCAGTACTTC. Its protein is CATMFRRLQETQYF.

V gene TRBV10-2 combines with J gene TRBJ2-5; maybe TRBD1 (5 bases). This CDR3 spans 14 amino acids. CDR1 is WSHSY and CDR2 is SAAADI in the germline V gene. Trimming cost V 4 bases and J 2 bases, with 11 bases left between them. The CDR3 reads CASSAQGQQETQYF. DNA for the CDR3: TGCGCCAGCAGTGCCCAGGGTCAACAAGAGACCCAGTACTTC.

This chain links TRBV19 with TRBJ1-1; TRBD1 matches 7 bases. Germline loops: CDR1 LNHDA, CDR2 SQIVND (reference sequence). Germline trimming cut 3 bases from V and 3 bases from J; bases unmatched to any gene: 13. CDR3 length: 17 amino acids. In nucleotides, the CDR3 is TGTGCCAGTAGTATCACGGGTGCAGGGGGTTGGGACACTGAAGCTTTCTTT. It yields the protein CASSITGAGGWDTEAFF.

This sequence joins TRBV10-3 and TRBJ1-5, with TRBD1 identical over 7 bases. The CDR3 extends over 15 amino acids. Unmatched junction bases numbered 11, after V lost 11 bases and J lost 1 base. Germline assignment: CDR1 ENHRY and CDR2 SYGVKD. The CDR3 bases are TGTGCCTCCAGCCACGAGGGACAGAGCAATCAGCCCCAGCATTTT. It codes for CASSHEGQSNQPQHF.

This chain uses TRBV5-4 with TRBJ1-2; TRBD1 aligns across 7 bases. CDR1 and CDR2 from the germline V gene are SGHNT and YYREEE (reference sequence). The CDR3 is 16 amino acids. Trimming cost V 4 bases and J 3 bases; bases outside gene matches: 12. The CDR3 DNA reads as TGTGCCAGCAGCCATATACAAACAGGGGCAGACTATGGCTACACCTTC. Amino acid sequence: CASSHIQTGADYGYTF.

Points on this clone: The sample holds other DNA sequences that translate to the same CDR3. This chain links TRBV13 with TRBJ2-5, with D hard to call. There are 12 residues in the CDR3. The V gene's germline CDR1 is PRHDT and CDR2 FYEKMQ (reference sequence). V was clipped by 0 bases and J by 5 bases, with 4 bases between them. The CDR3 loop is CASSLGRETQYF. DNA for the CDR3: TGTGCCAGCAGCTTAGGCCGGGAGACCCAGTACTTC.

The V call is TRBV18, the J call TRBJ1-3; 7 nucleotides line up with TRBD1. The CDR3 consists of 14 residues. V shed 4 bases, J shed 6 bases, and the junction held 6 bases outside the gene matches. CDR1 and CDR2 from the germline V gene are KGHSH and LQKENI. CDR3 sequence reads: CASSRDRTPNTIYF. For the CDR3, the DNA is TGTGCCAGCTCACGGGACAGAACGCCAAACACCATATATTTT. Filled out from reference TRBV18 and TRBJ1-3, the complete variable domain reads NAGVMQNPRHLVRRRGQEARLRCSPMKGHSHVYWYRQLPEEGLKFMVYLQKENIIDESGMPKERFSAEFPKEGPSILRIQQVVRGDSAAYFCASSRDRTPNTIYFGEGSWLTVV.